This TCR beta chain was found in a study of blood T cell repertoires in COVID-19. Across the study: Material from acute and convalescent COVID-19 was sourced from the United States, Italy and Spain. Sources were T cells, B-cell-depleted T cells, or PBMCs; the material itself was cDNA or gDNA.

As processed by the authors: Researchers report that nucleated cell counts were estimated from reference gene primer amplification. Libraries were prepared by immunoSEQ multiplex PCR; TCRdb keeps only in-frame clonotypes and omits some of them. D and trimming come from the DNA, and the V and J calls and clone size come from that table. The top ten clones hold approximately 15% of a sample with roughly 65,000 clones, around three quarters of them seen once. The table lists this clone with a few counts. CDR1 is SGHRS, CDR2 YFSETQ, per germline. The CDR3 consists of 14 residues. J lost 4 bases, V lost 7 bases, and 5 bases had no gene match.

This TCR derives from a man in his fifties or sixties with acute or convalescent COVID-19. The chain links TRBV5-1 to TRBJ1-4, with 9 bases matching TRBD1. Sequenced material: peripheral blood. DNA of the CDR3: TGCGCCAGCGCCCAGGGACAGGGTAATGAAAAACTGTTTTTT. Its protein is CASAQGQGNEKLFF.